These T cell receptor beta chains were read from a single sample in a study of regulatory T cells in long-lasting Graves disease. TCRdb re-derived calls from the multiplex PCR reads in MiXCR, one entry per CDR3 protein. Altogether about 440,000 distinct CDR3 sequences are present, 15% being singletons, with the ten largest covering 16%. The same data also went into a second study, on T cells in Graves' hyperthyroidism and ophthalmopathy.

The specimen comprised peripheral blood mononuclear cells (PBMCs), sampled at new diagnosis, from a patient treated with antithyroid drugs. These receptors were collected from a woman between 25 and 40 years old with Graves disease. The CDR3 runs from the conserved cysteine through the conserved F or W. D genes are given only for firm matches. Some rows have no size entry. The others give once, few or many, or a class for an expanded clone.

clone size: many
J gene: TRBJ2-7
D gene: TRBD2
V gene: TRBV28
CDR3 DNA: TGCGCCAGCAGCTTGCGCGGGGGCGAGCAGTACTTC
CDR3 protein: CASSLRGGEQYF

clone size: .
J gene: TRBJ2-7
D gene: .
V gene: TRBV7-9
CDR3 DNA: TGTGCCAGCACCCCGGGGAGCTACGAGCAGTACTTC
CDR3 protein: CASTPGSYEQYF

clone size: many
J gene: TRBJ2-1
D gene: .
V gene: TRBV7-9
CDR3 DNA: TGTGCCAGCAGACGTGAGCTAGGCAGCTCCTACAATGAGCAGTTCTTC
CDR3 protein: CASRRELGSSYNEQFF

clone size: .
J gene: TRBJ2-4
D gene: .
V gene: TRBV10-2
CDR3 DNA: TGCGCCAGCAGTGTGGGGCGGGATGACATTCAGTACTTC
CDR3 protein: CASSVGRDDIQYF

clone size: many
J gene: TRBJ2-1
D gene: .
V gene: TRBV5-1
CDR3 DNA: TGCGCCAGCAGCTTGGCCGTGGGTAGCGGCAATGAGCAGTTCTTC
CDR3 protein: CASSLAVGSGNEQFF

clone size: .
J gene: TRBJ1-2
D gene: TRBD1
V gene: TRBV7-9
CDR3 DNA: TGTGCCAGCAGCCTGGCGAGGGACAGGATCAGTTATGGCTACACCTTC
CDR3 protein: CASSLARDRISYGYTF

clone size: many
J gene: TRBJ1-2
D gene: TRBD1
V gene: TRBV12-3/TRBV12-4
CDR3 DNA: TGTGCCAGCAGTACCCCCAGGACAGGGCAGGGCTACACCTTC
CDR3 protein: CASSTPRTGQGYTF

clone size: few
J gene: TRBJ1-4
D gene: TRBD1
V gene: TRBV18
CDR3 DNA: TGTGCCAGCTCACCGCAACAGGGGGCGGGTGAAAAACTGTTTTTT
CDR3 protein: CASSPQQGAGEKLFF

clone size: many
J gene: TRBJ2-3
D gene: TRBD2
V gene: TRBV4-2
CDR3 DNA: TGTGCCAGCAGCCAAGAGGGAGTGGGAGGGGTGAGCACAGATACGCAGTATTTT
CDR3 protein: CASSQEGVGGVSTDTQYF

clone size: .
J gene: TRBJ2-7
D gene: .
V gene: TRBV5-1
CDR3 DNA: TGCGCCAGCAGCCACTACGGGGGCTCAGCGGACGAGCAGTACTTC
CDR3 protein: CASSHYGGSADEQYF

clone size: few
J gene: TRBJ1-5
D gene: .
V gene: TRBV19
CDR3 DNA: TGTGCCACACACGAGGGTGGCAATCAGCCCCAGCATTTT
CDR3 protein: CATHEGGNQPQHF

clone size: many
J gene: TRBJ1-1
D gene: .
V gene: TRBV19
CDR3 DNA: TGTGCCAGTAGTGCGAAATTGAACACTGAAGCTTTCTTT
CDR3 protein: CASSAKLNTEAFF